This TCR beta chain was sequenced in a study of T cell repertoires in cytomegalovirus infection (dated by TCRdb to the late 2010s). About the full investigation: Alongside well-studied HLA-B-restricted epitopes, the peptide stimulations were aimed at recently identified HLA-C-restricted CMV epitopes, whose presentation resists viral immunomodulation. The HLA type of each donor mattered for the analysis, because public TCR beta signatures pointed to carriage of CMV infection along with the matching HLA type. What the work shows at the level of the full study, not this receptor alone: In both this cohort and an independent cohort of approximately 350 donors, the cumulative frequency of public TCR beta family members distinguished carriers of CMV infection plus the relevant HLA type. In the ex vivo response, HLA-C-restricted CMV-specific TCR beta clonotypes were dominant, and in two of eight donors the single most frequent clonotype came from this HLA-C-restricted group.

Remarks on this clonotype: Its antigen is not yet known. No base-level quality is on record; no much larger clone is a single base apart.

Reads for this sample came from an Illumina HiSeq 1500. TCRdb reworked the public reads: Q25 trimming with fastp, MiXCR clone assembly, productive beta chains retained. Entries that share a CDR3 protein sequence are merged under the most common genes and DNA. Present in this sample are 550,000 to 850,000 distinct CDR3 sequences, roughly a third of which were seen just once. Clones ranked in the top ten supply 15% to 20% of the sample. The CDR3 holds 13 amino acids from the cysteine to the phenylalanine. Left in the record is the CDR3 DNA by itself, 39 bases read in frame from the first base. V loses 4 bases, J loses 7 bases, and the germline ends lie 10 bases apart. According to the germline V gene (reference sequence), CDR1 reads LNHDA and CDR2 reads SQIVND. The sample's treatment or condition label is to be understood as: in vitro stimulation with specific CMV peptide epitopes to enrich CMV-specific T cells.

The source was cultured PBMCs, collected from culture after CMV antigen stimulation. The chain was built from TRBV19 and TRBJ2-2; no D gene call is confident. The receptor was isolated from a human donor in good health (CMV status not recorded). Some clones in this sample may be carry-over from other donors' samples. This receptor carries the CDR3 CASSTDTLGELFF. The nucleotides are TGTGCCAGTAGTACCGACACTCTCGGGGAGCTGTTTTTT. Reference TRBV19 and TRBJ2-2 genes cover what lies past the CDR3, so the full variable domain is DGGITQSPKYLFRKEGQNVTLSCEQNLNHDAMYWYRQDPGQGLRLIYYSQIVNDFQKGDIAEGYSVSREKKESFPLTVTSAQKNPTAFYLCASSTDTLGELFFGEGSRLTVL.